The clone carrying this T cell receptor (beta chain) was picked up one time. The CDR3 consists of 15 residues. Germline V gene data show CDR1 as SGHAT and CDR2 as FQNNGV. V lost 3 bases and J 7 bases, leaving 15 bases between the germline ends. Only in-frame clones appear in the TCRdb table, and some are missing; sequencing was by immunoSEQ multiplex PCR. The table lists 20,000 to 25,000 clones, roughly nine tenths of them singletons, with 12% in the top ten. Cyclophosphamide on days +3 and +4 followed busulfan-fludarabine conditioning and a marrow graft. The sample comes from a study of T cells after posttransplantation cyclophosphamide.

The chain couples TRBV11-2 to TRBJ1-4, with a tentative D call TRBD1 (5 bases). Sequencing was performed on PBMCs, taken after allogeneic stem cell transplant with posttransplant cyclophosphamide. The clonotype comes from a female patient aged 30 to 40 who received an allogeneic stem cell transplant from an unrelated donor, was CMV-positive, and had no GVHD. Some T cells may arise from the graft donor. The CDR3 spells CASSLAEGRLEKLFF. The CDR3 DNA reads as TGTGCCAGCAGCTTGGCGGAGGGGAGACTTGAAAAACTGTTTTTT.